The entry that follows covers one TCR beta chain sequence. Its antigen is still unknown. This record comes from a study of cytomegalovirus exposure and HLA in healthy donors. The PCR had 60 Vbeta and 13 Jbeta primers. Clones were sequenced by immunoSEQ multiplex PCR, and TCRdb holds only the in-frame ones, with some missing. This sample has some 140,000 clones, with roughly 85% found just once. Study-wide findings and caveats: V- and J-gene trimming of TCR beta was linked (in a later analysis) to a missense DCLRE1C variant.

The germline gives CDR1 SGHTA, CDR2 FQGTGA. Trimming took off 2 bases at V and 2 bases at J, with 12 bases between the two ends. The CDR3 runs to 15 residues. The sample taken for sequencing was PBMCs. The origin of this receptor is a man aged 35 to 55 in good health and CMV-seronegative. The J gene is TRBJ1-2, the V gene TRBV7-3, with D tentatively TRBD1 (6 bases). The CDR3 sequence: CASSLEGGGNYGYTF. CDR3 DNA: TGTGCCAGCAGCTTAGAAGGGGGGGGAAACTATGGCTACACCTTC.